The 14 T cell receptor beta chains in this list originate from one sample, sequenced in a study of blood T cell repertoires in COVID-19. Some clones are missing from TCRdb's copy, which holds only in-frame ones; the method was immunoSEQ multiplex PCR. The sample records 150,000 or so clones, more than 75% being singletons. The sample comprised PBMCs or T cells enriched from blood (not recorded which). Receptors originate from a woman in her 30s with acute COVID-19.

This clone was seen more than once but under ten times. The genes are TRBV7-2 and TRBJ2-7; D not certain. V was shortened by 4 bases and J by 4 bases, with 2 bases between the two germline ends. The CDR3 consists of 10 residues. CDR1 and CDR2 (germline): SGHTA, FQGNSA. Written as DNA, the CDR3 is TGTGCCAGCAGCTCTTACGAGCAGTACTTC. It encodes CASSSYEQYF.

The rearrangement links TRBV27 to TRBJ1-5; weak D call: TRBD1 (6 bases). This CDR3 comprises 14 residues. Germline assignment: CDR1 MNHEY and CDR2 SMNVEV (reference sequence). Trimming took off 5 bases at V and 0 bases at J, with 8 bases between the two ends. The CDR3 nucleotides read TGTGCCAGCAGTCAGGGGAATAGCAATCAGCCCCAGCATTTT. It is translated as CASSQGNSNQPQHF.

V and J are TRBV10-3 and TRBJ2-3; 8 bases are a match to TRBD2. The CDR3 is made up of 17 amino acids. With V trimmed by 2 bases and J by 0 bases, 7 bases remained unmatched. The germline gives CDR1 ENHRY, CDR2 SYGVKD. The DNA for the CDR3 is TGTGCCATCAGTGAGCCCTGGACTAGCCCAAGCACAGATACGCAGTATTTT. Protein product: CAISEPWTSPSTDTQYF.

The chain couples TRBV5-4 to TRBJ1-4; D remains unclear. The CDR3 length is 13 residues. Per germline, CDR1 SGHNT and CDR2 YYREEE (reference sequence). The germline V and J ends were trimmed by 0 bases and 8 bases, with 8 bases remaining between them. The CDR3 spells CASSLVGEEKLFF. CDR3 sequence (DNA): TGTGCCAGCAGCTTGGTAGGAGAAGAAAAACTGTTTTTT.

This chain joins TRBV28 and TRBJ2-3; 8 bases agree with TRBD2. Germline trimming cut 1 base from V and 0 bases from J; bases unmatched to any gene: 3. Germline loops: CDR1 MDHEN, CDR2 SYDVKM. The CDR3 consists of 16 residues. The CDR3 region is CASSLYRLASTDTQYF. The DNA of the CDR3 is TGTGCCAGCAGTTTATATAGACTAGCGAGCACAGATACGCAGTATTTT.

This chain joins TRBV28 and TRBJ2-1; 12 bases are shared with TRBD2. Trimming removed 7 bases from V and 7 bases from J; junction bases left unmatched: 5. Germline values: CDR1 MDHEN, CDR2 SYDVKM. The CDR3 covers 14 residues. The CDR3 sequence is CASKTSGSWNEQFF. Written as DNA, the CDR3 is TGTGCCAGCAAGACTAGCGGGAGTTGGAATGAGCAGTTCTTC.

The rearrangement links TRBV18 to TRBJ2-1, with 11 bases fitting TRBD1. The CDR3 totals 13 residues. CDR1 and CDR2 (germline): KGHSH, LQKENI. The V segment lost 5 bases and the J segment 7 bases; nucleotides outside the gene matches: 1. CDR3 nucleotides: TGTGCCAGCTCAGGACAGGGGGCGAATGAGCAGTTCTTC. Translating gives CASSGQGANEQFF.

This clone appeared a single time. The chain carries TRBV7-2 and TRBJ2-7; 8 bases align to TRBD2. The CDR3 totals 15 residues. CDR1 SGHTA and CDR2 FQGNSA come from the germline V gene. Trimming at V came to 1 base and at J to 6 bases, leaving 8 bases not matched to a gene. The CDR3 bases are TGTGCCAGCAGCTTAGAGCCCAGCGGGAGAGGCGAGCAGTACTTC. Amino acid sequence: CASSLEPSGRGEQYF. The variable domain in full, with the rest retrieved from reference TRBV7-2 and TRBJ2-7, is GAGVSQSPSNKVTEKGKDVELRCDPISGHTALYWYRQSLGQGLEFLIYFQGNSAPDKSGLPSDRFSAERTGGSVSTLTIQRTQQEDSAVYLCASSLEPSGRGEQYFGPGTRLTVT.

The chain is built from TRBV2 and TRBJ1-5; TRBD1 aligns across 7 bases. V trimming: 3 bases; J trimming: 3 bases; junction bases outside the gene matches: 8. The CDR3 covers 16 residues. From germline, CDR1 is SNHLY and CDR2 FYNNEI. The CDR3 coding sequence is TGTGCCAGCAGTGAGACTGGGACAGCATACAATCAGCCCCAGCATTTT. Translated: CASSETGTAYNQPQHF.

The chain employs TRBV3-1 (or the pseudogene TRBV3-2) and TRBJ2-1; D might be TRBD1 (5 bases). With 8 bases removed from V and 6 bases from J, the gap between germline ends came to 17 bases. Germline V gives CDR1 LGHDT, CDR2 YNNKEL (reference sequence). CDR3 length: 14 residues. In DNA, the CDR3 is TGTGCCAGCCAAATCCAGGGCCTCGGCAATGAGCAGTTCTTC. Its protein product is CASQIQGLGNEQFF.

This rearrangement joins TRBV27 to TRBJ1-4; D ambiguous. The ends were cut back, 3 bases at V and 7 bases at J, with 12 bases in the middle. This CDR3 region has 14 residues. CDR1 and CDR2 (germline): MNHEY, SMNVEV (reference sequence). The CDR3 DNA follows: TGTGCCAGCAGTTTGGCAGGCCTCGCTGAAAAACTGTTTTTT. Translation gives CASSLAGLAEKLFF.

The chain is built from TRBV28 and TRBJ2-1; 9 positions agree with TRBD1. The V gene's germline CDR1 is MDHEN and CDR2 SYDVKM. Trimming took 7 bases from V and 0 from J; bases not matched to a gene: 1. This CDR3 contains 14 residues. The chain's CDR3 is CASNRGRSYNEQFF. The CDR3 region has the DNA TGTGCCAGCAACAGGGGGCGCTCCTACAATGAGCAGTTCTTC.

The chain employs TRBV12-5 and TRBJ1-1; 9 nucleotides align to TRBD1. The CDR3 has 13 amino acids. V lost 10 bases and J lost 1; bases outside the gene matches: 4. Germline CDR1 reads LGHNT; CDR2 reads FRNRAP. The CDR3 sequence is CATPTGGNTEAFF. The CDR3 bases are TGTGCTACGCCGACAGGGGGGAACACTGAAGCTTTCTTT.

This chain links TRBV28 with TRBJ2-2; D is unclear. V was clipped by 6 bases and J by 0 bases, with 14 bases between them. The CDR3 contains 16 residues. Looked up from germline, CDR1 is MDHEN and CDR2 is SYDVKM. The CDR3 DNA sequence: TGTGCCAGCAGATCCGTCGGGTACTCGAACACCGGGGAGCTGTTTTTT. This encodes CASRSVGYSNTGELFF.